This entry concerns a single T cell receptor (beta chain). Its specificity is not known. MiXCR, applied by TCRdb to the reads, yields one record per CDR3 protein. This table holds about a million distinct CDR3 sequences, roughly a third found once. The CDR3 consists of 16 residues. From germline, CDR1 is DFQATT and CDR2 SNEGSKA (reference sequence). Trimming shortened V by 6 bases and J by 0 bases, and 18 bases separated the two germline ends. These data originate in a study of T cell repertoires in cytomegalovirus infection. Study in general: The study used recently identified HLA-C-restricted and well-studied HLA-B-restricted CMV epitopes.

Overall study findings and caveats: CMV-specific TCR beta clonotypes restricted by HLA-C were the ones dominating the ex vivo response.

This receptor was identified in a human donor in good health (CMV status not recorded). Some clones in this sample may be carry-over from other donors' samples. V is TRBV20-1 and J is TRBJ1-3; TRBD1 is a possible D gene (5 bases). The sample here was cultured CD8+ T cells from PBMCs, taken from culture after CMV antigen stimulation. CDR3 nucleotide sequence: TGCAGTGCCCCGGGACCTTTCCACTCCTCTGGAAACACCATATATTTT. Its protein product is CSAPGPFHSSGNTIYF.